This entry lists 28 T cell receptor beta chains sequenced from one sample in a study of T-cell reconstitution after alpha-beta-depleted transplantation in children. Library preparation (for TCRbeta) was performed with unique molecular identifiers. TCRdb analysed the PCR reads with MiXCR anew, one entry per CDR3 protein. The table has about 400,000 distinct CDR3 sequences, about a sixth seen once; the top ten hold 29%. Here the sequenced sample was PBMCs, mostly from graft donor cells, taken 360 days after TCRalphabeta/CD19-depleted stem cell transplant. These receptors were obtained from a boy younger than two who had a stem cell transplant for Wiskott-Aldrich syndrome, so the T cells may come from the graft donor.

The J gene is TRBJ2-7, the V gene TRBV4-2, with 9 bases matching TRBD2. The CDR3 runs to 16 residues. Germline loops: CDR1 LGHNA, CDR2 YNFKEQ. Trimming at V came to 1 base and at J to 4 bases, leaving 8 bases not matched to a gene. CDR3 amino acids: CASSQGGSGGTYEQYF. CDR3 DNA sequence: TGTGCCAGCAGCCAAGGGGGTAGCGGGGGTACTTACGAGCAGTACTTC.

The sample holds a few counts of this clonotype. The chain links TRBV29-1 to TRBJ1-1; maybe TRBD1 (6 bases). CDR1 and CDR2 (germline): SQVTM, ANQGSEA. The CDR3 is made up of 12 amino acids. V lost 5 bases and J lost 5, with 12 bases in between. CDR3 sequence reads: CSVLKGGTEAFF. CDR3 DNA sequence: TGCAGCGTTCTTAAGGGGGGTACTGAAGCTTTCTTT.

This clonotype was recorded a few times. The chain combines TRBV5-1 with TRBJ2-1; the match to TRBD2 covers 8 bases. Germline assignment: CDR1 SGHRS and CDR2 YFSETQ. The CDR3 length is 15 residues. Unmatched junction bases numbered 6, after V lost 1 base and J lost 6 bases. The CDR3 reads CASSLFYGGVNEQFF. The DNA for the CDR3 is TGCGCCAGCAGCTTGTTCTACGGGGGGGTCAATGAGCAGTTCTTC.

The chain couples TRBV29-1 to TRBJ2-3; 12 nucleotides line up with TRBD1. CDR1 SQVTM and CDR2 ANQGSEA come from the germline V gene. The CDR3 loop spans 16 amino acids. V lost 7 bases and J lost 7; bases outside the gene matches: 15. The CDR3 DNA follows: TGCAGCGCCGCTATGGGGACAGGGGGCTTCTTGAATACGCAGTATTTT. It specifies CSAAMGTGGFLNTQYF.

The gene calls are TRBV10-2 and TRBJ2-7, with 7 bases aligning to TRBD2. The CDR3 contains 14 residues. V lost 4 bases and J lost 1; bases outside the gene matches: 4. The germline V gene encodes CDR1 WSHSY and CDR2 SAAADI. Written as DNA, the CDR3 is TGCGCCAGCAGTGCGTTAGCGGGTTCCTACGAGCAGTACTTC. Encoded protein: CASSALAGSYEQYF.

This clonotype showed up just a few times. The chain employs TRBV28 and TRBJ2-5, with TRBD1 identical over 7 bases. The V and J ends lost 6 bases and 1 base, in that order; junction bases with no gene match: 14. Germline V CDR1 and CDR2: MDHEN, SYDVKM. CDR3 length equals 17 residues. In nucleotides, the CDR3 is TGTGCCAGCAGCCGCCGACGACGACAGGGAACCCAAGAGACCCAGTACTTC. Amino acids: CASSRRRRQGTQETQYF.

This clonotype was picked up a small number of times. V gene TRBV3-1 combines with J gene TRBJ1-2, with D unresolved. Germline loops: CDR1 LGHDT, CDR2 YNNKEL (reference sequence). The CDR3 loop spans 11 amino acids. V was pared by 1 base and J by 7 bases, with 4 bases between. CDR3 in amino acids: CASSQGVGYTF. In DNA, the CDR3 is TGTGCCAGCAGCCAAGGTGTTGGCTACACCTTC.

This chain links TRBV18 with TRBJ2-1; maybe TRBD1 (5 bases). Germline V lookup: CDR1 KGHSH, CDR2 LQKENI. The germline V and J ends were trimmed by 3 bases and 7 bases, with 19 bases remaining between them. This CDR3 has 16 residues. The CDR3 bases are TGTGCCAGCTCACCTTCAACAGGCGGAAGTGTAAATGAGCAGTTCTTC. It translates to CASSPSTGGSVNEQFF.

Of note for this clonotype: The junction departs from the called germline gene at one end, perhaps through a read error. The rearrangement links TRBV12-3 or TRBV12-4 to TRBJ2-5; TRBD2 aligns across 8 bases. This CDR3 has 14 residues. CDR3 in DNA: TGTGCCAGCAGCTTAGCGGGGCGAGGAGAGACCCAGTACTTC. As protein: CASSLAGRGETQYF.

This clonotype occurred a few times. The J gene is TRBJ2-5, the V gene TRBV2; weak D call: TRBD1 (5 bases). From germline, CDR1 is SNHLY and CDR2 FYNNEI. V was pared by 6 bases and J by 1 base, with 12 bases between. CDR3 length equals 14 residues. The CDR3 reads CASRPRELQETQYF. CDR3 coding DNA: TGTGCCAGCAGACCCAGGGAACTCCAAGAGACCCAGTACTTC.

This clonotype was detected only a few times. In DNA, the CDR3 is TGCAGTGCTATTACAGGGGCCGAGCAGTTCTTC. Translation: CSAITGAEQFF. The chain joins TRBV20-1 to TRBJ2-1, with 7 bases identical to TRBD1. The CDR3 sequence is 11 residues long. With 4 bases clipped from V and 10 bases from J, the junction kept 4 bases outside the gene matches. Per germline, CDR1 DFQATT and CDR2 SNEGSKA (reference sequence).

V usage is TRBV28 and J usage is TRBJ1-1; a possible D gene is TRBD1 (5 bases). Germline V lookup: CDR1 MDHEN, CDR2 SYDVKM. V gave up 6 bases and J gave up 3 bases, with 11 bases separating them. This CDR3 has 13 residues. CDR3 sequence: CASSPGIYTEAFF. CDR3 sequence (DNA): TGTGCCAGCAGCCCAGGGATTTACACTGAAGCTTTCTTT. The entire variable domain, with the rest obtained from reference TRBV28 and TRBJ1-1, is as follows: DVKVTQSSRYLVKRTGEKVFLECVQDMDHENMFWYRQDPGLGLRLIYFSYDVKMKEKGDIPEGYSVSREKKERFSLILESASTNQTSMYLCASSPGIYTEAFFGQGTRLTVV.

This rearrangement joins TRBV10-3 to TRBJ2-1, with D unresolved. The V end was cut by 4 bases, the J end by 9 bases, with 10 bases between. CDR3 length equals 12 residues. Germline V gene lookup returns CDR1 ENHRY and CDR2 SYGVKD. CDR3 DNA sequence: TGTGCCATCAGTGTAGGGTTTTCTGAGCAGTTCTTC. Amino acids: CAISVGFSEQFF.

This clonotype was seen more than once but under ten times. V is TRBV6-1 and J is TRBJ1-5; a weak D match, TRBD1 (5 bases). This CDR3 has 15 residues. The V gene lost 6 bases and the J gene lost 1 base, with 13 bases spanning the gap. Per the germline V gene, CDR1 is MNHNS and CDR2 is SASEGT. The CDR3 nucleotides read TGTGCCAGCAGGCGGGAGGGACCGAGCAATCAGCCCCAGCATTTT. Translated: CASRREGPSNQPQHF.

CDR3 in amino acids: CAIRQGVGNEQYF. The CDR3 nucleotides are TGTGCCATCAGGCAGGGTGTTGGGAACGAGCAGTACTTC. The rearrangement uses TRBV10-3 and TRBJ2-7, with a tentative D call TRBD1 (5 bases). Germline V lookup: CDR1 ENHRY, CDR2 SYGVKD. The CDR3 runs to 13 residues. The V and J ends lost 6 bases and 5 bases respectively, with 14 bases between them.

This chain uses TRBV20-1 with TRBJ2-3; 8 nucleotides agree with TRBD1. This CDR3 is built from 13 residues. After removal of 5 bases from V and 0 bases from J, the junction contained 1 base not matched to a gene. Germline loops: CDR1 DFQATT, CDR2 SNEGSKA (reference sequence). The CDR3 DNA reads TGCAGTGCTCAGGGGGCCAGCACAGATACGCAGTATTTT. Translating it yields CSAQGASTDTQYF.

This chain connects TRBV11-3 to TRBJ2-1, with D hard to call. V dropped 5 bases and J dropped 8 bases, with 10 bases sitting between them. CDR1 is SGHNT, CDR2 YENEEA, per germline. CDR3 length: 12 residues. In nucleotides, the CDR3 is TGTGCCAGCAGCCCTAGGTGGGATGAGCAGTTCTTC. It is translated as CASSPRWDEQFF.

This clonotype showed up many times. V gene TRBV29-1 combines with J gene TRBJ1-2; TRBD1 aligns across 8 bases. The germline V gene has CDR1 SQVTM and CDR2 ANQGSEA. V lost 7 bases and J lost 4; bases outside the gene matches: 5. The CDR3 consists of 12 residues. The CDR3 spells CSAADRAYGYTF. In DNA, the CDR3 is TGCAGCGCCGCGGACAGGGCCTATGGCTACACCTTC.

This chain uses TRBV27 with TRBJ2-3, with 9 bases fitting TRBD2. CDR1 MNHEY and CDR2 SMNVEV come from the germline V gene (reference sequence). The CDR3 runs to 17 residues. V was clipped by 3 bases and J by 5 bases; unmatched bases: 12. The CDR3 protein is CASSLNGLAGPRDTQYF. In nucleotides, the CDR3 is TGTGCCAGCAGTTTGAACGGGCTAGCGGGACCTAGAGATACGCAGTATTTT.

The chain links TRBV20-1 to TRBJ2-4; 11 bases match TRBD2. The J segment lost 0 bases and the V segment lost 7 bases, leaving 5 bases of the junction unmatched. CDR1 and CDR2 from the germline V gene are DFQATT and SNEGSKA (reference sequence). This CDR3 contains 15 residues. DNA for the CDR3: TGCAGTGAGCTAGCGGGGGGACGAGCCAAAAACATTCAGTACTTC. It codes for CSELAGGRAKNIQYF.

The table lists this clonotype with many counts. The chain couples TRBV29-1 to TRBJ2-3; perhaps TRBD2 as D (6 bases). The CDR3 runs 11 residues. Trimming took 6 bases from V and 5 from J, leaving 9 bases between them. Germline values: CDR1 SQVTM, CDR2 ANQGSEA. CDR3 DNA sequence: TGCAGCGTCGGGAGAGGAGATACGCAGTATTTT. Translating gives CSVGRGDTQYF.

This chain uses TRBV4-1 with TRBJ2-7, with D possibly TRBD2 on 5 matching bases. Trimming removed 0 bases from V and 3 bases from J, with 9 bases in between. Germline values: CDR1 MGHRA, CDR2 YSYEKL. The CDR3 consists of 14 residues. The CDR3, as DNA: TGCGCCAGCAGCCAAGAATATGGAGGCTACGAGCAGTACTTC. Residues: CASSQEYGGYEQYF.

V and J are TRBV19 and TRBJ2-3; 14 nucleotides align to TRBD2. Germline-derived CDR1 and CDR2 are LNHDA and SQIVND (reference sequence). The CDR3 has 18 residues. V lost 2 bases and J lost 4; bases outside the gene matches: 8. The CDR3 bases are TGTGCCAGTAGTATAAAAGGGACTAGCGGGAGTCAGCCAGATACGCAGTATTTT. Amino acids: CASSIKGTSGSQPDTQYF.

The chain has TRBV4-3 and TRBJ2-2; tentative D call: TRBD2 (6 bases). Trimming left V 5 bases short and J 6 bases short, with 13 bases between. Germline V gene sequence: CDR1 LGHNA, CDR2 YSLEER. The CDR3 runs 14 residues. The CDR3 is CASSKGLPSGELFF. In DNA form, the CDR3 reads TGCGCCAGCAGCAAGGGACTTCCTTCCGGGGAGCTGTTTTTT.

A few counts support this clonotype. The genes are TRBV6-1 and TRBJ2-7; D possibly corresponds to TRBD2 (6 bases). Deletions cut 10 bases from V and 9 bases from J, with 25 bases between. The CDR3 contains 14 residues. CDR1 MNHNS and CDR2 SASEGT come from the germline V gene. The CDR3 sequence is CATSSAQTGAGQYF. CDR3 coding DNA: TGTGCCACCTCCTCCGCCCAGACGGGAGCCGGGCAGTACTTC.

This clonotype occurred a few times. CDR3 amino acids: CASRITSGGPYEQYF. The CDR3 bases are TGTGCCAGCCGAATCACTAGCGGGGGGCCCTACGAGCAGTACTTC. The rearrangement links TRBV27 to TRBJ2-7; 12 positions agree with TRBD2. V was clipped by 8 bases and J by 2 bases; unmatched bases: 7. Germline V gene data show CDR1 as MNHEY and CDR2 as SMNVEV (reference sequence). The CDR3 spans 15 residues.

As DNA, the CDR3 is TGCGCCAGCAGTGCAAGGACAGGGACTGGAAACACCATATATTTT. Its protein is CASSARTGTGNTIYF. The V gene is TRBV10-1, the J gene TRBJ1-3, with TRBD1 matching 8 bases. Germline CDR1 WNHNN, CDR2 SYGVQD (reference sequence). This CDR3 has 15 residues. V lost 4 bases to trimming and J lost 2 bases; unmatched junction nucleotides: 4.

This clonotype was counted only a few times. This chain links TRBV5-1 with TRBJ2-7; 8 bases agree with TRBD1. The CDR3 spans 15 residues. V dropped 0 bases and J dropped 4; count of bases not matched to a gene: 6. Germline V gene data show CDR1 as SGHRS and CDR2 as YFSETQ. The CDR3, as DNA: TGCGCCAGCAGCTTGGCCTTGGACAGGGATTACGAGCAGTACTTC. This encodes CASSLALDRDYEQYF.